This TCR beta chain was profiled in a study of blood T cells in healthy people across ages. A sample-barcoded 5' primer and a J-beta primer mix were used in a second PCR of roughly 7 to 11 cycles. MiXCR was run by TCRdb on the 5' RACE reads, yielding one entry per CDR3 protein. The sample contains 1.5 million to 2 million distinct CDR3 sequences, about 28% of which appear only once. Donors were healthy Caucasian individuals from Russia aged roughly 6 to 90. Study-wide findings and caveats: Nothing was known about donor CMV status, and this possibly confounded expanded clonotype changes. Roughly linear declines in TCR beta diversity per million T cells occurred with age. As naive T cell percentage varied, TCR beta diversity correlated strongly with it.

Details on this clonotype: The antigen remains undetermined.

Sample: blood. This TCR was recovered from a woman aged 30 to 39 in good health.

CDR3 sequence: CASNTGGPRPQHF. The CDR3 DNA sequence: TGTGCCAGCAACACAGGGGGCCCCCGGCCCCAGCATTTT. This chain uses TRBV12-3 or TRBV12-4 with TRBJ1-5; 9 bases agree with TRBD1. This CDR3 contains 13 residues. The junction had 7 bases not matched to a gene; V was cut back by 7 bases and J by 9 bases.